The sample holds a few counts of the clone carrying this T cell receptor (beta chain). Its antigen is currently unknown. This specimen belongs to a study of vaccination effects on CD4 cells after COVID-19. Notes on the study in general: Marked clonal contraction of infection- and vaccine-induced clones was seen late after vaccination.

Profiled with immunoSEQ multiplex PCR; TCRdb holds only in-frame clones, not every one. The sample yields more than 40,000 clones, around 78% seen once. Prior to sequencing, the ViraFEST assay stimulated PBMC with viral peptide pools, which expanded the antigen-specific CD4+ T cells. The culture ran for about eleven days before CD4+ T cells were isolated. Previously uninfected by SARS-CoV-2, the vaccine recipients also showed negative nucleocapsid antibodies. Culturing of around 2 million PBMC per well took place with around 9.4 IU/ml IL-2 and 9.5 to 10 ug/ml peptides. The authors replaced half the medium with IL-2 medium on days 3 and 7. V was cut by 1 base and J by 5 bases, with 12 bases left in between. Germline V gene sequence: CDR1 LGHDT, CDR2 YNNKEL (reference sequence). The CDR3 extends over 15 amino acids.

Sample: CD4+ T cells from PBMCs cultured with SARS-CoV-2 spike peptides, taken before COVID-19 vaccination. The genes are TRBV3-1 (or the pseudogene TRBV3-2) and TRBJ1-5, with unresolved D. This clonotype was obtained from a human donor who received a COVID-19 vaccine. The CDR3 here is CASSQGGSSYQPQHF. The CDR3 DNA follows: TGTGCCAGCAGCCAAGGAGGGTCTTCCTATCAGCCCCAGCATTTT.